This TCR beta chain was captured in a study of blood T cell repertoires in COVID-19. The overall study: Collection of acute and convalescent COVID-19 samples took place in the United States, Italy and Spain. The cDNA or gDNA used as material had been derived from T cells, B-cell-depleted T cells, or PBMCs.

Trimming removed 2 bases from V and 5 bases from J; junction bases left unmatched: 5. This CDR3 spans 15 amino acids. CDR1 is LNHDA and CDR2 is SQIVND in the germline V gene (reference sequence). Authors' analysis steps: Amplifying reference gene primers gave estimates of nucleated cell counts. Measured with immunoSEQ multiplex PCR; TCRdb has only the in-frame clones, and not every one. V and J calls and clone size are those listed in that table; D and trimming were worked out from the DNA. The repertoire holds about 250,000 clones, with 80% to 85% as singletons. Enrolment of Seattle patients took place during active infection, and they were followed longitudinally.

The rearrangement links TRBV19 to TRBJ2-5; TRBD2 agrees at 10 bases. The clonotype comes from a person between 65 and 80 years old with COVID-19, enrolled during active disease. The sequencing input was peripheral blood. This CDR3 is CASSITSGTGETQYF. The CDR3 DNA follows: TGTGCCAGTAGTATAACTAGCGGGACGGGGGAGACCCAGTACTTC.